The 20 T cell receptor beta chains below all came from one sample that was sequenced in a study of blood T cell repertoires in COVID-19. Some clones are missing from TCRdb's copy, which holds only in-frame ones; the method was immunoSEQ multiplex PCR. The sample has approximately 41,000 clones, around 90% seen once. Sequencing was performed on peripheral blood. The origin of the receptors is a woman aged 40 to 50 with acute or convalescent COVID-19.

This clone has just a few counts. The chain uses TRBV6-5 and TRBJ2-5; the D is unclear. The germline CDR1 and CDR2 sequences are MNHEY and SVGAGI. The germline V and J ends were trimmed by 7 bases and 3 bases, with 9 bases remaining between them. The CDR3 covers 12 residues. CDR3 in amino acids: CASTFAEETQYF. The CDR3 bases are TGTGCCAGCACCTTCGCGGAAGAGACCCAGTACTTC.

The chain uses TRBV18 and TRBJ1-2, with a possible D match to TRBD1 (5 bases). The CDR3 covers 15 residues. The germline CDR1 and CDR2 sequences are KGHSH and LQKENI. Trimming removed 0 bases from V and 2 bases from J, with 10 bases in between. CDR3 nucleotide sequence: TGTGCCAGCTCACCACCGGTAGGGGCAAACTATGGCTACACCTTC. Translation gives CASSPPVGANYGYTF.

This chain joins TRBV5-1 and TRBJ2-5, with 11 bases fitting TRBD2. Germline loops: CDR1 SGHRS, CDR2 YFSETQ. CDR3 size: 15 residues. The trim removed 7 bases at V and 5 bases at J, leaving 10 bases unmatched. In DNA form, the CDR3 reads TGCGCCAGCGGGGAAACTAGCGGGAGAGGGGAGACCCAGTACTTC. Protein sequence: CASGETSGRGETQYF. The full variable domain, with the rest looked up from reference TRBV5-1 and TRBJ2-5, is KAGVTQTPRYLIKTRGQQVTLSCSPISGHRSVSWYQQTPGQGLQFLFEYFSETQRNKGNFPGRFSGRQFSNSRSEMNVSTLELGDSALYLCASGETSGRGETQYFGPGTRLLVL.

This clone was counted a single time. J is TRBJ1-6 and V is TRBV9; D perhaps matches TRBD1 (5 bases). From germline, CDR1 is SGDLS and CDR2 YYNGEE. Trimming removed 6 bases from V and 5 bases from J, with 9 bases in between. CDR3 length equals 13 residues. As DNA, the CDR3 is TGTGCCAGCAATCAGGGAAATAATTCACCCCTCCACTTT. Amino acid sequence: CASNQGNNSPLHF.

The CDR3 DNA is TGTGCCACCAGTGATTCGACAGCAACTAATGAAAAACTGTTTTTT. Encoded protein: CATSDSTATNEKLFF. The V gene is TRBV24-1, the J gene TRBJ1-4; possibly TRBD1 for D (5 bases). Trimming stripped 2 bases from V and 0 bases from J, with 6 bases between. This CDR3 contains 15 residues. Germline-derived CDR1 and CDR2 are KGHDR and SFDVKD.

The chain carries TRBV6-2 or TRBV6-3 and TRBJ2-7; D is uncertain. Germline CDR1 is MNHEY and CDR2 is SVGEGT. The CDR3 covers 12 residues. Trimming removed 5 bases from V and 6 bases from J, with 11 bases in between. CDR3 protein: CASSVLPREQYF. CDR3 DNA: TGTGCCAGCAGTGTACTACCACGCGAGCAGTACTTC.

The genes are TRBV15 and TRBJ1-1; perhaps TRBD1 as D (5 bases). V lost 6 bases and J 3 bases, leaving 11 bases between the germline ends. Germline V gene sequence: CDR1 LNHNV, CDR2 YYDKDF (reference sequence). The CDR3 runs 13 residues. The CDR3 DNA reads as TGTGCCACCAGTCCTCGGGGGGACACTGAAGCTTTCTTT. Encoded protein: CATSPRGDTEAFF.

V and J are TRBV7-2 and TRBJ1-3, with 9 bases aligning to TRBD1. The length of the CDR3 is 15 residues. V dropped 4 bases and J dropped 2; count of bases not matched to a gene: 3. Germline-derived CDR1 and CDR2 are SGHTA and FQGNSA. The DNA of the CDR3 is TGTGCCAGCAGCTGGACAGGGGAAACTGGAAACACCATATATTTT. Translation gives CASSWTGETGNTIYF.

This clone was seen a handful of times. The chain combines TRBV7-9 with TRBJ2-7; D unresolved. V lost 3 bases and J lost 2, with 8 bases in between. The CDR3 sequence is 13 residues long. Per germline, CDR1 SEHNR and CDR2 FQNEAQ (reference sequence). The CDR3 sequence is CASSFESTYEQYF. The DNA of the CDR3 is TGTGCCAGCAGCTTCGAGTCAACCTACGAGCAGTACTTC.

J is TRBJ1-1 and V is TRBV19; possible D gene TRBD1, 5 bases. The germline gives CDR1 LNHDA, CDR2 SQIVND (reference sequence). The CDR3 runs to 14 residues. The V gene lost 1 base and the J gene lost 5 bases, with 11 bases spanning the gap. The DNA of the CDR3 is TGTGCCAGTAGTATAGGTCAGGGAGGAACTGAAGCTTTCTTT. Translated: CASSIGQGGTEAFF.

This sequence joins TRBV9 and TRBJ2-5, with 8 bases identical to TRBD2. V was clipped by 4 bases and J by 2 bases; unmatched bases: 10. Germline V CDR1 and CDR2: SGDLS, YYNGEE. The CDR3 length is 16 residues. CDR3 residues: CASSPYGGARQETQYF. The CDR3, as DNA: TGTGCCAGCAGCCCCTACGGGGGGGCCAGGCAAGAGACCCAGTACTTC. Full variable domain (missing parts from reference TRBV9 and TRBJ2-5): DSGVTQTPKHLITATGQRVTLRCSPRSGDLSVYWYQQSLDQGLQFLIQYYNGEERAKGNILERFSAQQFPDLHSELNLSSLELGDSALYFCASSPYGGARQETQYFGPGTRLLVL.

The rearrangement links TRBV11-2 to TRBJ1-6; 9 positions match TRBD1. After removal of 2 bases from V and 7 bases from J, the junction contained 12 bases not matched to a gene. Germline CDR1 SGHAT, CDR2 FQNNGV. CDR3 length equals 18 residues. The CDR3 DNA follows: TGTGCCAGCAGCTTAAATTATTTTGGGACAGGGACCAATTCACCCCTCCACTTT. This sequence encodes CASSLNYFGTGTNSPLHF.

J is TRBJ1-1 and V is TRBV9; tentatively, D is TRBD1 (5 bases). CDR1 SGDLS and CDR2 YYNGEE come from the germline V gene. The CDR3 is 14 residues long. V was trimmed by 1 base and J by 3 bases, leaving 10 bases between them. Written as DNA, the CDR3 is TGTGCCAGCAGCGTACAGGGTGGGGACACTGAAGCTTTCTTT. This sequence encodes CASSVQGGDTEAFF.

This clone appeared a single time. The chain carries TRBV5-4 and TRBJ2-1; TRBD2 agrees at 10 bases. The CDR3 totals 14 residues. The V gene's germline CDR1 is SGHNT and CDR2 YYREEE (reference sequence). Unmatched junction bases numbered 5, after V lost 4 bases and J lost 7 bases. CDR3 residues: CASSATSGENEQFF. CDR3 DNA: TGTGCCAGCAGCGCCACTAGCGGGGAGAATGAGCAGTTCTTC.

This chain links TRBV12-3 or TRBV12-4 with TRBJ1-5; D remains ambiguous. This CDR3 is built from 13 residues. Trimming shortened V by 3 bases and J by 7 bases, and 10 bases separated the two germline ends. The CDR3 DNA sequence: TGTGCCAGCAGTTTGGCGGAGAGACAGCCCCAGCATTTT. It is translated as CASSLAERQPQHF.

The chain links TRBV29-1 to TRBJ1-1; 8 positions match TRBD1. CDR1 and CDR2 from the germline V gene are SQVTM and ANQGSEA. With V trimmed by 5 bases and J by 1 base, 3 bases remained unmatched. The length of the CDR3 is 13 residues. In nucleotides, the CDR3 is TGCAGCGTTCGGACAGGGCGGAACACTGAAGCTTTCTTT. It translates to CSVRTGRNTEAFF.

J is TRBJ2-7 and V is TRBV6-2 or TRBV6-3, with D uncertain. In germline, CDR1 is MNHEY, CDR2 SVGEGT. The CDR3 consists of 12 residues. V lost 2 bases and J 8 bases, leaving 10 bases between the germline ends. The CDR3 nucleotides read TGTGCCAGCAGTTACATCCGAGAGAAGCAGTACTTC. Translating it yields CASSYIREKQYF.

The chain combines TRBV19 with TRBJ2-2, with 13 positions matching TRBD2. CDR3 length equals 17 residues. The trim removed 7 bases at V and 5 bases at J, leaving 10 bases unmatched. Germline lookup yields CDR1 LNHDA and CDR2 SQIVND (reference sequence). In DNA form, the CDR3 reads TGTGCCAGTATAGGATGGACTAGCGGGAGTCAAACCGGGGAGCTGTTTTTT. Its protein product is CASIGWTSGSQTGELFF.

The gene calls are TRBV3-1 (or the pseudogene TRBV3-2) and TRBJ1-2, with TRBD1 matching 9 bases. This CDR3 comprises 16 residues. The germline CDR1 and CDR2 sequences are LGHDT and YNNKEL (reference sequence). Trimming took 2 bases from V and 5 from J; bases not matched to a gene: 9. CDR3 amino acids: CASSQRSGTGSYGYTF. The CDR3, as DNA: TGTGCCAGCAGCCAAAGGTCCGGGACAGGGAGTTATGGCTACACCTTC.

The rearrangement links TRBV11-2 to TRBJ2-7, with 7 bases lining up with TRBD2. The CDR3 has 17 residues. The trim removed 1 base at V and 2 bases at J, leaving 11 bases unmatched. Germline loops: CDR1 SGHAT, CDR2 FQNNGV. The CDR3 DNA sequence: TGTGCCAGCAGCTTAGGAAGCGGGGCAGTGGGTACCTACGAGCAGTACTTC. Translated: CASSLGSGAVGTYEQYF.